This T cell receptor (beta chain) derives from a study of CXCR3-negative and CXCR3-positive naive CD8 T cells. Study outcomes and limitations: Memory CD8+ T cell repertoires were far less diverse than both naive subsets. TRBV-TRBJ usage matched between naive CXCR3-negative and CXCR3-positive cells but not between memory cells. CXCR3-negative naive cells had less hydrophobic TRB CDR3s than did CXCR3-positive naive cells.

Cells classed as naive CD8+ T cells were CD45RO-CCR7+CD27+CD95-. Of note for this clonotype: Antigen: not known.

With UMI labels, 5' RACE was used to prepare the TRB cDNA libraries. No DNA is given; TCRdb re-called the 5' RACE reads and lists each CDR3 protein once. In total, the table holds more than 75,000 distinct CDR3 sequences. The CDR3 is 11 amino acids. The sequencing input was naive CXCR3+ CD8+ T cells from blood. Subset of the sample: CD45RO-CCR7+CD27+CD95- naive CD8+ T cells expressing CXCR3 (TNR3+). The source is a human donor in good health. Some clones in this sample may be carry-over from other donors' samples. The chain joins TRBV12-3 or TRBV12-4 to TRBJ1-2. The CDR3 reads CASSLGGGYTF.